This T cell receptor beta chain is from a study of T cell changes during pregnancy in multiple sclerosis. CDR1 MDHEN and CDR2 SYDVKM come from the germline V gene. This CDR3 comprises 15 residues. Trimming took 3 bases from V and 5 from J; bases not matched to a gene: 8. Sequencing used immunoSEQ multiplex PCR; TCRdb keeps in-frame clones, though not all of them. The top ten hold about 2.8% of the sample, which has some 73,000 clones, approximately 92% seen once. The sequence was collected from a female donor in good health, enrolled as a control in a pregnancy study. The sequenced sample was peripheral blood, obtained in the third trimester of pregnancy. The V and J genes are TRBV28 and TRBJ1-2, with TRBD1 matching over 8 bases. CDR3 residues: CASSFLGTGRYGYTF. The CDR3 bases are TGTGCCAGCAGTTTCCTCGGGACAGGAAGATATGGCTACACCTTC.